Presented here are 31 T cell receptor beta chains from one specimen sequenced in a study of tumor-infiltrating lymphocytes in primary liver carcinoma. TCR beta cDNA came from approximately 0.55 ug total RNA, primed with a constant-region primer. For TCR beta, libraries were produced by three nested multiplex PCR rounds using slightly modified ARM-PCR. Investigators reported that the first two PCR rounds, at 10 cycles each, used TRBV1-TRBV30 forward primers with a C-beta reverse primer. TCRdb redid the calling of the multiplex PCR reads with MiXCR, one entry per CDR3 protein. The repertoire holds hundreds of thousands of distinct CDR3 sequences, with more than 55% as singletons. Blood RNA was derived from unsorted whole blood, and germline DNA was extracted too. The specimen sequenced was peripheral blood. The receptors here all came from a woman between 25 and 40 years old with primary liver carcinoma and hepatitis B virus infection.

About this clonotype itself: Given a much more abundant clone one base away, this may be a read error. Written as DNA, the CDR3 is TGTGCCAGCAGCAACGTGACAGGGCCGCCCCACTTT. Encoded protein: CASSNVTGPPHF. The J gene is TRBJ1-6, the V gene TRBV12-3 or TRBV12-4; TRBD1 matches at 7 bases. The CDR3 runs to 12 residues. Trimming removed 6 bases from V and 18 bases from J; junction bases left unmatched: 11.

The genes are TRBV10-3 and TRBJ2-1, with D tentatively TRBD2 (6 bases). The V end lost 0 bases, the J end lost 2 bases, and 11 bases lay between the germline ends. This CDR3 region has 16 residues. Germline-derived CDR1 and CDR2 are ENHRY and SYGVKD. As DNA, the CDR3 is TGTGCCATCAGTGAGTCGGCGACGGGAGCCTACAATGAGCAGTTCTTC. It yields the protein CAISESATGAYNEQFF.

By share, this clonotype ranks as medium-sized. The chain joins TRBV11-1 to TRBJ2-1; maybe TRBD2 (5 bases). Trimming removed 5 bases at V and 4 bases at J, with 6 bases between. Germline V gene data show CDR1 as SGHAT and CDR2 as FQDESV (reference sequence). The length of the CDR3 is 12 residues. CDR3 DNA: TGTGCCAGCAGCCGGAGGTACAATGAGCAGTTCTTC. As protein: CASSRRYNEQFF.

Turning to this clonotype: This could be a read error, since a much larger clone is one nucleotide away. The CDR3 here is CTSSLFQQYNEQFF. The CDR3 nucleotides are TGTACCAGCAGCTTGTTTCAGCAATACAATGAGCAGTTCTTC. This chain joins TRBV5-5 and TRBJ2-1; D gene unclear. CDR3 length equals 14 residues. The germline CDR1 and CDR2 sequences are SGHKS and YYEKEE (reference sequence).

The gene calls are TRBV11-1 and TRBJ2-1, with TRBD1 identical over 8 bases. CDR1 and CDR2 from the germline V gene are SGHAT and FQDESV (reference sequence). V shed 8 bases, J shed 6 bases, and the junction held 21 bases outside the gene matches. There are 18 residues in the CDR3. The CDR3 loop reads CASGSFRDRSDPGNEQFF. The CDR3 DNA reads TGTGCCAGCGGTTCATTCCGGGACAGGTCAGACCCGGGCAATGAGCAGTTCTTC.

Remarks on this clonotype: One junction end does not reproduce the germline sequence, and a read error may be involved. The chain joins TRBV11-2 to TRBJ2-2; D is perhaps TRBD2 (5 bases). The germline V gene has CDR1 SGHAT and CDR2 FQNNGV. The CDR3 sequence is 13 residues long. CDR3 DNA: TGTGCCAGCAACTTAGTTAACACCGGGGAACTGTTTTTT. It yields the protein CASNLVNTGELFF.

As concerns this clonotype: Its ends do not fully match the called genes, so a read error is possible. The V call is TRBV11-2, the J call TRBJ2-3; 8 positions agree with TRBD2. CDR1 SGHAT and CDR2 FQNNGV come from the germline V gene. The CDR3 contains 20 residues. The CDR3 region is CASSLVPELAGLRNTDTRYF. DNA of the CDR3: TGTGCCAGCAGCTTAGTTCCCGAATTAGCGGGACTTCGAAACACAGATACGCGGTATTTT.

Note on this clonotype: One end of the junction does not line up with germline, which may come from a read error. The chain combines TRBV4-1 with TRBJ2-5; TRBD2 might be the D (6 bases). The CDR3 is 13 amino acids. Germline CDR1 MGHRA, CDR2 YSYEKL. CDR3 sequence (DNA): TGCACCAGCAGCCAAGCGGGCCGGGAGACCCAGAACTTC. Its protein product is CTSSQAGRETQNF.

For this clonotype: A much larger clone differs by one base, so this may be a read error. As the CDR3 is not closed by the conserved phenylalanine or tryptophan, this likely results from a read error. The chain recombines TRBV29-1 with TRBJ2-3, with TRBD2 matching 16 bases. This CDR3 spans 16 amino acids. V trimming: 5 bases; J trimming: 4 bases; junction bases outside the gene matches: 6. Germline V gene data show CDR1 as SQVTM and CDR2 as ANQGSEA. The DNA of the CDR3 is TGCAGCGTTCCACCGGGACTAGCGGGAGGGTCAGATACGCAGTATATT. Residues: CSVPPGLAGGSDTQYI.

In its sample, this clonotype was seen many times. V gene TRBV6-6 combines with J gene TRBJ1-5, with D possibly matching TRBD1 (6 bases). Germline-derived CDR1 and CDR2 are MNHNY and SVGAGI (reference sequence). V was clipped by 4 bases and J by 4 bases, with 11 bases between them. The CDR3 covers 14 residues. DNA for the CDR3: TGTGCCAGCAGTTCACGGCAGGGGAATCAGCCCCAGCATTTT. It codes for CASSSRQGNQPQHF.

The gene calls are TRBV6-5 and TRBJ2-7; 9 bases match TRBD2. In germline, CDR1 is MNHEY, CDR2 SVGAGI. The CDR3 extends over 14 amino acids. Trimming cost V 5 bases and J 0 bases; bases outside gene matches: 2. The CDR3 DNA follows: TGTGCCAGCAGTAAGCGGGAGGCCTCCTACGAGCAGTACTTC. Amino acids: CASSKREASYEQYF.

Comment on this clonotype: A clone one base away is much larger, so this may be a read error. The rearrangement links TRBV12-3 or TRBV12-4 to TRBJ2-7, with D hard to call. This CDR3 has 15 amino acids. Trimming cost V 3 bases and J 5 bases, with 17 bases left between them. CDR3: CASSFLNQLIHEQYF. CDR3 nucleotide sequence: TGTGCCAGCAGTTTTCTAAACCAGCTTATCCACGAGCAGTACTTC.

In regard to this clonotype: An end of the junction does not agree with germline; a read error may underlie this. The rearrangement joins TRBV11-2 to TRBJ2-1, with TRBD2 matching over 12 bases. Germline CDR1 is SGHAT and CDR2 is FQNNGV. The CDR3 has 17 amino acids. DNA of the CDR3: TGTGCCAGTAGCTCCTTAAGGACTAGCGGGATCTACAATGAGCAGTTATTC. This gives the protein CASSSLRTSGIYNEQLF.

With respect to this clonotype: A much larger clone differs from this one at a single base, so this may be a read error. This chain joins TRBV29-1 and TRBJ1-4; D is ambiguous. V lost 6 bases and J 7 bases, leaving 9 bases between the germline ends. CDR3 size: 11 residues. CDR1 is SQVTM and CDR2 is ANQGSEA in the germline V gene. CDR3 nucleotide sequence: TGCAGCGTCGACGGTAGTGAAAAACTGTTTTTT. The encoded protein is CSVDGSEKLFF.

A word on this clonotype: Germline is not matched at one junction end, which may reflect a read error. The chain combines TRBV6-2 or TRBV6-3 with TRBJ2-1; D perhaps matches TRBD2 (5 bases). CDR1 MNHEY and CDR2 SVGEGT come from the germline V gene. The CDR3 runs to 13 residues. CDR3 amino acids: CASSVAPYNKQFF. Written as DNA, the CDR3 is TGTGCCAGCAGTGTAGCGCCCTACAATAAGCAGTTCTTC.

About this clonotype: A much larger clone differs from this one at a single base, so this may be a read error. The chain uses TRBV6-6 and TRBJ1-5; no definite D call. The CDR3 contains 12 residues. V lost 7 bases to trimming and J lost 7 bases, with 11 bases between them. Germline V gene lookup returns CDR1 MNHNY and CDR2 SVGAGI (reference sequence). CDR3 sequence reads: CASIHTGQPQHF. The CDR3 nucleotides read TGTGCCAGCATTCATACCGGGCAGCCCCAGCATTTT.

The J gene is TRBJ2-3, the V gene TRBV29-1; D not resolved. CDR3 length: 15 amino acids. The germline V gene encodes CDR1 SQVTM and CDR2 ANQGSEA. V was trimmed by 2 bases and J by 0 bases, leaving 12 bases between them. CDR3 DNA: TGCAGCGTTGAACTCGACGATAGAAGCACAGATACGCAGTATTTT. Its translation: CSVELDDRSTDTQYF.

This clonotype was counted between two and nine times. The V gene is TRBV10-2, the J gene TRBJ2-3, with D hard to call. Germline V gives CDR1 WSHSY, CDR2 SAAADI. This CDR3 contains 12 residues. V lost 6 bases, J lost 0 bases, and 4 bases lay in between. CDR3 residues: CASRHSTDTQYF. CDR3 in DNA: TGCGCCAGCAGGCACAGCACAGATACGCAGTATTTT.

A note on this clonotype: The junction and the germline gene differ at one end; a read error may be behind it. The V gene is TRBV11-2, the J gene TRBJ2-1; D is perhaps TRBD1 or TRBD2 (6 bases each). Germline CDR1 is SGHAT and CDR2 is FQNNGV. This CDR3 region has 17 residues. Here the CDR3 DNA reads TGTGCCAGCAGCCGTCTCTTTTTAGACGGGGGCGGCAATGAGCAGCTCTTC. It translates to CASSRLFLDGGGNEQLF.

This clonotype came up a few times. The chain joins TRBV13 to TRBJ2-7; tentatively, D is TRBD2 (6 bases). The CDR3 covers 13 residues. Trimming took off 7 bases at V and 3 bases at J, with 13 bases between the two ends. Germline CDR1 PRHDT, CDR2 FYEKMQ (reference sequence). The CDR3 is CASTSGENYEQYF. The CDR3 coding sequence is TGTGCCAGCACGTCGGGAGAGAACTACGAGCAGTACTTC.

This clonotype was seen at least ten times. The V and J genes are TRBV6-2 or TRBV6-3 and TRBJ2-7; D remains unclear. CDR3 length: 11 amino acids. CDR1 MNHEY and CDR2 SVGEGT come from the germline V gene. V lost 6 bases, J lost 6 bases, and 9 bases lay in between. CDR3 nucleotides: TGTGCCAGCAGGACACGGCTCGAGCAGTACTTC. Its translation is CASRTRLEQYF.

The chain links TRBV5-5 to TRBJ2-7; D uncertain. From germline, CDR1 is SGHKS and CDR2 YYEKEE (reference sequence). V lost 5 bases and J 2 bases, leaving 14 bases between the germline ends. The CDR3 totals 14 residues. The CDR3 region is CASRDGPMTYEQYF. DNA of the CDR3: TGTGCCAGCAGGGACGGACCTATGACCTACGAGCAGTACTTC.

Of note for this clonotype: The junction and the germline gene differ at one end; a read error may be behind it. The chain recombines TRBV11-2 with TRBJ2-3, with D possibly TRBD1 on 7 matching bases. The CDR3 loop spans 13 amino acids. CDR1 is SGHAT, CDR2 FQNNGV, per germline. CDR3 sequence: CASGLCGTDTQYF. In DNA form, the CDR3 reads TGTGCCAGCGGACTTTGCGGGACAGATACGCAGTATTTC.

V is TRBV10-3 and J is TRBJ1-2; D is perhaps TRBD1 (6 bases). CDR3 length equals 14 residues. Germline lookup yields CDR1 ENHRY and CDR2 SYGVKD. Trimming left V 6 bases short and J 7 bases short, with 18 bases between. The CDR3 sequence: CAIRRIRGRSGYTF. The DNA of the CDR3 is TGTGCCATCAGGAGGATTCGGGGGCGGAGTGGCTACACCTTC.

This clonotype came up many times. V is TRBV12-3 or TRBV12-4 and J is TRBJ1-2, with 8 bases identical to TRBD1. The CDR3 is made up of 18 amino acids. V lost 6 bases to trimming and J lost 3 bases; unmatched junction nucleotides: 18. The CDR3 loop is CASSPRGGQGAGDYGYTF. DNA for the CDR3: TGTGCCAGCAGCCCCCGAGGGGGGCAGGGGGCGGGGGACTATGGCTACACCTTC.

The rearrangement uses TRBV7-8 and TRBJ2-3; 7 bases match TRBD2. CDR1 and CDR2 (germline): SGHVS, FQNEAQ. Unmatched junction bases numbered 23, after V lost 3 bases and J lost 2 bases. The CDR3 has 21 amino acids. The CDR3 nucleotides are TGTGCCAGCAGCTTGCCCCTAAGTACCCGGGAGGAGGGGAGAAACACAGATACGCAGTATTTT. This encodes CASSLPLSTREEGRNTDTQYF.

With respect to this clonotype: With a much larger clone just one base away, this may be a read error. The chain combines TRBV6-2 or TRBV6-3 with TRBJ1-2; D is uncertain. The CDR3 spans 11 residues. CDR1 is MNHEY and CDR2 is SVGEGT in the germline V gene. The CDR3 loop reads CARSYSGGYTF. Here the CDR3 DNA reads TGTGCCAGGAGTTACTCGGGTGGCTACACCTTC.

As regards this clonotype: The conserved phenylalanine or tryptophan is not found at the CDR3 terminus, so this likely reflects a read error. The rearrangement uses TRBV29-1 and TRBJ2-2; TRBD2 is a possible D gene (6 bases). The germline V and J ends were trimmed by 3 bases and 5 bases, with 13 bases remaining between them. Germline loops: CDR1 SQVTM, CDR2 ANQGSEA. The CDR3 sequence is 14 residues long. The CDR3 DNA is TGCAGCGTTGATCCAGGGCGGGGAACCGGGGAGCTGTTTTAT. It encodes CSVDPGRGTGELFY.

Comment on this clonotype: This clone may be a read error of a much larger clone one base away. The chain is built from TRBV4-1 and TRBJ2-3; 8 bases align to TRBD1. The length of the CDR3 is 14 residues. V shed 0 bases, J shed 6 bases, and the junction held 2 bases outside the gene matches. The germline gives CDR1 MGHRA, CDR2 YSYEKL. The CDR3 sequence is CASSQDPGGDTQYF. CDR3 bases: TGCGCCAGCAGCCAAGATCCAGGGGGCGATACGCAGTATTTT.

Concerning this clonotype: The junction differs from germline at one of its ends, possibly a read error. The rearrangement uses TRBV7-9 and TRBJ2-1, with D tentatively TRBD1 (6 bases). Germline CDR1 reads SEHNR; CDR2 reads FQNEAQ (reference sequence). This CDR3 is 11 amino acids long. Here the CDR3 reads CAEGGHNEQLF. DNA of the CDR3: TGTGCCGAAGGGGGTCACAATGAGCAGCTCTTC.

This clonotype came up a few times. This chain connects TRBV28 to TRBJ1-5; D gene ambiguous. Germline CDR1 reads MDHEN; CDR2 reads SYDVKM. The CDR3 length is 16 residues. The V and J ends lost 6 bases and 6 bases respectively, with 21 bases between them. The CDR3 sequence: CASSRARGRGSQPQHF. Written as DNA, the CDR3 is TGTGCCAGCAGCCGTGCCCGCGGACGAGGCAGTCAGCCCCAGCATTTT.